The entry below describes one T cell receptor beta chain. Its antigen is not identified. Only in-frame clones appear in the TCRdb table, and some are missing; sequencing was by immunoSEQ multiplex PCR. The sample holds approximately 4,500 clones, approximately 80% seen once. This sample was included in a study of hypomethylating agent response in myelodysplastic syndrome. Study conclusions and caveats: Novel MDS antigen recognition by shared GLIPH2 clusters is possible but unvalidated.

The CDR3 spans 15 residues. From germline, CDR1 is MNHEY and CDR2 SVGAGI. Trimming shortened V by 6 bases and J by 0 bases, and 11 bases separated the two germline ends. The chain links TRBV6-5 to TRBJ1-4; no clear D. The source material was bone marrow, sampled before or after starting hypomethylating agent treatment for myelodysplastic syndrome (not recorded which). This receptor was identified in a human donor with myelodysplastic syndrome. The CDR3 loop is CASRVEGATNEKLFF. The CDR3, as DNA: TGTGCCAGCAGGGTCGAAGGTGCAACTAATGAAAAACTGTTTTTT.